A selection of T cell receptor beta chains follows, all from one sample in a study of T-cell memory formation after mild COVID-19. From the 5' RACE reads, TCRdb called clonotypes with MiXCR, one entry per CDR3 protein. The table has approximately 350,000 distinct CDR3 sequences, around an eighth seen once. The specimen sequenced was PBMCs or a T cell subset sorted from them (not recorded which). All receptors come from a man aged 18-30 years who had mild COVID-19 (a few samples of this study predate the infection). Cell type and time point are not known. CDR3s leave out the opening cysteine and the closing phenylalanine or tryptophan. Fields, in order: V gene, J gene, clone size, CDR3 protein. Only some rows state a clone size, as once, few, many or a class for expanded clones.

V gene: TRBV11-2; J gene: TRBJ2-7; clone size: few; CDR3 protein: ASSSLTSGGAYEQY
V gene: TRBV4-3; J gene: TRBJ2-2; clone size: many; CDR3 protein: ASSQGPTNTGELF
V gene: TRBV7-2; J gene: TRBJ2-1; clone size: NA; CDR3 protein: ASSFMRTDWNNEQF
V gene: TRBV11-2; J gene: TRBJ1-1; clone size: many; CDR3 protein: ASSLVTEAF
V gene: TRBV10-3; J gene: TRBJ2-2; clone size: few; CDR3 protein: AIRPAAGDANTGELF
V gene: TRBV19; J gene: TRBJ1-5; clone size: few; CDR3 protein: ASSIQGRGQPQH
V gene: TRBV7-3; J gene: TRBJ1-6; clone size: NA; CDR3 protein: ASGGTGDSPLH
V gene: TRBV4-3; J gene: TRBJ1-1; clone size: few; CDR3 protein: ASSQEAARRGQAEAF
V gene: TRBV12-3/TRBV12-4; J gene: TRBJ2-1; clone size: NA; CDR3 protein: ASSSPRDRGNEQF
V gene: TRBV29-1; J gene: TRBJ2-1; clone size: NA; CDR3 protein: SVSQYGNEQF
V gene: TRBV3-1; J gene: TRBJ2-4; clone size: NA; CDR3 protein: ASSPNRQGGGDIQY
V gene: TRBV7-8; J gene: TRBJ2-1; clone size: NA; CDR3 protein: ASSLLNRDNEQF
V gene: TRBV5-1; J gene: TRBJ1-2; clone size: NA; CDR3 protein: ASSLTDPPRGYT
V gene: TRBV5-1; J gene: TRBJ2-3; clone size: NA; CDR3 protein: ASSSFRGGSSDTQY
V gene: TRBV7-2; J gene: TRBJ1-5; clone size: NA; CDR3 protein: ASSLGPGTGSNQPQH
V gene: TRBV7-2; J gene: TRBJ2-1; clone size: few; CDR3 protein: ASSPTSGGADEQF
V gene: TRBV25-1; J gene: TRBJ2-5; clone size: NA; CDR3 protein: ASSETYQETQY
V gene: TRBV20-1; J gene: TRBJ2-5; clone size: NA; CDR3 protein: SARRTAKETQY
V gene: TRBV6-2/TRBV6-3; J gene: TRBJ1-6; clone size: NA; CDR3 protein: ASSQSSPLH
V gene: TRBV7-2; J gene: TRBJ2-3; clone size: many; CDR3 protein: ASSLMAQGPDTQY
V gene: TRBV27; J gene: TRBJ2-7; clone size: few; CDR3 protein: ASSLRAGGHEQY
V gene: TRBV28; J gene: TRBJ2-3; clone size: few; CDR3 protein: AIGPRTDTQY
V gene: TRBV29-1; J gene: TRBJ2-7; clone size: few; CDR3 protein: SVGGNKSSYEQY
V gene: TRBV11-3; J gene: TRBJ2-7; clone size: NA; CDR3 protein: ASSSGFGAPEQY
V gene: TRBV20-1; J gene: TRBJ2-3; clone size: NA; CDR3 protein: SARVGGLTDTQY
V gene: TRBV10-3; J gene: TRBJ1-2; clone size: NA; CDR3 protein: AISAPALGGYT
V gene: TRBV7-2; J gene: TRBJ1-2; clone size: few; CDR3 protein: ASSSDRGRVGYT
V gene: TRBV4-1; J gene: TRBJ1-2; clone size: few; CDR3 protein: ASSQDFAGGGYT
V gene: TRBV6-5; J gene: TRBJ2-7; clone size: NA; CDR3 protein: ASSYSPTNYEQY
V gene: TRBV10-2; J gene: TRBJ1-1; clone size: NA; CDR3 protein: ASMEGVTEAF
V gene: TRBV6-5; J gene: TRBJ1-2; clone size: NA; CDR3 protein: ASSYLRQGDGYT
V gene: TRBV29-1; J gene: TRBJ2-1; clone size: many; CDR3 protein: SVPPGQGYNEQF
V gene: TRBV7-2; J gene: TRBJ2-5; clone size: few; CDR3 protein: ASSFFVGGETQY
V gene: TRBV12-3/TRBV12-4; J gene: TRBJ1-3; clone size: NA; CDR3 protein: ASESSGNTIY